This TCR beta chain was sequenced in a study of human T cells and chemical hapten exposure. Background on the study: Weekly administration of diphenylcyclopropenone to the scalp of patients continued throughout the roughly 23-week study.

From the RACE reads, TCRdb called clonotypes with MiXCR, one entry per CDR3 protein. The sample includes 85,000 or so distinct CDR3 sequences, about 10% seen only once; the top ten take around 4.2%. The sample holds many counts of this clonotype. This sample's time point: patch test 1, 2 weeks after DPC sensitization. Treatment reported: therapeutic diphenylcyclopropenone sensitization with weekly scalp DPC. The V segment lost 8 bases and the J segment 2 bases; nucleotides outside the gene matches: 5. CDR3 length: 13 amino acids. Sequenced material: whole blood, taken in connection with sensitization to the hapten diphenylcyclopropenone (DPC). The genes are TRBV12-3 or TRBV12-4 and TRBJ2-5, with 7 bases identical to TRBD2. This sequence was found in a woman between 45 and 60 years old with alopecia areata. Some clones in this sample may be carry-over from other donors' samples. Here the CDR3 DNA reads TGTGCCAGCGGCGCGGGAGCTCAAGAGACCCAGTACTTC. Amino acid sequence: CASGAGAQETQYF.